This TCR beta chain was identified during a study of blood T cells in healthy people across ages. Drawing of peripheral blood yielded about 10 milliliters from each donor. Total RNA was isolated from each sample in quantities of at least 5 micrograms. This clonotype was observed a few times. The antigen is not known. V trimming: 6 bases; J trimming: 7 bases; junction bases outside the gene matches: 11. The germline CDR1 and CDR2 sequences are DFQATT and SNEGSKA (reference sequence). The CDR3 totals 14 residues. A second PCR of roughly 7 to 11 cycles used a sample-barcoded 5' primer and a J-beta primer mix. TCRdb fed the 5' RACE reads into MiXCR, producing one record per CDR3 protein. Among 1.5 million to 2 million distinct CDR3 sequences listed, roughly 30% were seen once. Study-wide results and limits: PBMCs went unsorted, and a conclusive naive versus antigen-experienced comparison was therefore prevented.

The V and J genes are TRBV20-1 and TRBJ2-1; 8 bases fit TRBD2. This receptor was taken from a woman aged 30 to 39 in good health. Sample: blood. The CDR3 spells CSAPRGGVGNEQFF. The CDR3 DNA reads as TGCAGTGCCCCCCGGGGGGGAGTAGGGAATGAGCAGTTCTTC.